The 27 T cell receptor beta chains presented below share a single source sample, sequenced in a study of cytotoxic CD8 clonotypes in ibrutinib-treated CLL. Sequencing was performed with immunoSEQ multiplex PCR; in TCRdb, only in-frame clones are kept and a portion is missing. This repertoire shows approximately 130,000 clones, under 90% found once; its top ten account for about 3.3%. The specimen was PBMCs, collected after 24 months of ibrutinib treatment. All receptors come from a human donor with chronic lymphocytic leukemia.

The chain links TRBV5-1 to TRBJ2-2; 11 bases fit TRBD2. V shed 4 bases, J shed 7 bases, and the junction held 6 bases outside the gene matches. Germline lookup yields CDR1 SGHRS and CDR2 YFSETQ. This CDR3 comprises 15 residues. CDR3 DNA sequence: TGCGCCAGCAGCACCCCTAGCGGGGGGTACGGGGAGCTGTTTTTT. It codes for CASSTPSGGYGELFF. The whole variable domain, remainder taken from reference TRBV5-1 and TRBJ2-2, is KAGVTQTPRYLIKTRGQQVTLSCSPISGHRSVSWYQQTPGQGLQFLFEYFSETQRNKGNFPGRFSGRQFSNSRSEMNVSTLELGDSALYLCASSTPSGGYGELFFGEGSRLTVL.

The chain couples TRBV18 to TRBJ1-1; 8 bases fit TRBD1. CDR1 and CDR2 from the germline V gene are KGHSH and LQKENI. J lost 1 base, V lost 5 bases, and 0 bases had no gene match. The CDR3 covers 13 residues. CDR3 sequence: CASSGQGNTEAFF. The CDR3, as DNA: TGTGCCAGCTCAGGACAGGGGAACACTGAAGCTTTCTTT.

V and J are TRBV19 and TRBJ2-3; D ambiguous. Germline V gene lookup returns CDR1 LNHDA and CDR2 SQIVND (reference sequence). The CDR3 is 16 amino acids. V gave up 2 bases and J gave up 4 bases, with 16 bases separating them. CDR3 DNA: TGTGCCAGTAGTATATATGGGCCCCGAAGGGCAGATACGCAGTATTTT. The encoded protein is CASSIYGPRRADTQYF.

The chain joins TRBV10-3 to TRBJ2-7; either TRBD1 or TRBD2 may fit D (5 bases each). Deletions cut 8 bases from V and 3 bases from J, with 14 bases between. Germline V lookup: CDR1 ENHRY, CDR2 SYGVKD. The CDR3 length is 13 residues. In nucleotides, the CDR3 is TGTGCCATCCGTGGGACGCTAGACTACGAGCAGTACTTC. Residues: CAIRGTLDYEQYF.

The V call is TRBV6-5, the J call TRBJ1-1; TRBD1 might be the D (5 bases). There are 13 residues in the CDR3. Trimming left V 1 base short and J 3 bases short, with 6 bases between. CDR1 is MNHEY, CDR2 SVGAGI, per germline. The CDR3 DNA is TGTGCCAGCAGTTACTTGGGGGACACTGAAGCTTTCTTT. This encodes CASSYLGDTEAFF.

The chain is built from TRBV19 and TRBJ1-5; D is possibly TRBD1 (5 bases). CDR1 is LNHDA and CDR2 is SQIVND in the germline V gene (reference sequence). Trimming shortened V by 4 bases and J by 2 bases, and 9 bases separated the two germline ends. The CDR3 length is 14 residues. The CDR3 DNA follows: TGTGCCAGTAGTACCGGGGGTGGCAATCAGCCCCAGCATTTT. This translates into CASSTGGGNQPQHF.

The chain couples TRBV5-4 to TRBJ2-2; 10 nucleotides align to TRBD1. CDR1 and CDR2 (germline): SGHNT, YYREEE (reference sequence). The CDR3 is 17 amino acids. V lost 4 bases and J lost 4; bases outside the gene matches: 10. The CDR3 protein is CASSPPRQGALTGELFF. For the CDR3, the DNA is TGTGCCAGCAGCCCCCCCCGACAGGGGGCCCTCACCGGGGAGCTGTTTTTT.

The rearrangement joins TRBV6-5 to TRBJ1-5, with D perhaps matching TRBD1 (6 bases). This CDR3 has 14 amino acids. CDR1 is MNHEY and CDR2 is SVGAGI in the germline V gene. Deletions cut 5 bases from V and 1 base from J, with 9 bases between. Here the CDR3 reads CASSGQPSNQPQHF. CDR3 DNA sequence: TGTGCCAGCAGTGGACAGCCCAGCAATCAGCCCCAGCATTTT.

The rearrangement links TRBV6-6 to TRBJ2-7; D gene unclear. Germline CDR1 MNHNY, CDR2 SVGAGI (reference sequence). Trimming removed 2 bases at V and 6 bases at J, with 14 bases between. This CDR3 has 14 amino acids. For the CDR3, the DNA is TGTGCCAGCAGTTACGTGGGGATTGTTGGCGAGCAGTACTTC. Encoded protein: CASSYVGIVGEQYF.

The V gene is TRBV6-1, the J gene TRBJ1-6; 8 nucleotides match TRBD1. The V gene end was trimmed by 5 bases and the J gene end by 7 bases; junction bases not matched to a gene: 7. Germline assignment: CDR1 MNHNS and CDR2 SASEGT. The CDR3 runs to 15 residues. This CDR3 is CASSRLQGGNSPLHF. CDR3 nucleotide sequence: TGTGCCAGCAGTCGCCTACAGGGGGGGAATTCACCCCTCCACTTT.

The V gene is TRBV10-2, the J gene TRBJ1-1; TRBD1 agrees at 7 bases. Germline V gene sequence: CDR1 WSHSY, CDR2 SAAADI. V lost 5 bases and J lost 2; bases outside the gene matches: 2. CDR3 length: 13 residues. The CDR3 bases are TGCGCCAGCAGTCGACAGGGCAACACTGAAGCTTTCTTT. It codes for CASSRQGNTEAFF.

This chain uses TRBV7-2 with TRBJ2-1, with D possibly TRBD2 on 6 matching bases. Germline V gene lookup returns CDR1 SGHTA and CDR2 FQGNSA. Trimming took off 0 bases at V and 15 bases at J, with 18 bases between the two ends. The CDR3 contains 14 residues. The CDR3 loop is CASSLAGSGTERFF. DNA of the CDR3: TGTGCCAGCAGCTTAGCTGGTTCGGGGACTGAGAGGTTCTTC.

Here the CDR3 DNA reads TGTGCCAGCAGCGCCAGACTAGCCAAAAACATTCAGTACTTC. Amino acid sequence: CASSARLAKNIQYF. The chain combines TRBV2 with TRBJ2-4; D is undetermined. Germline CDR1 reads SNHLY; CDR2 reads FYNNEI. CDR3 length: 14 residues. Deletions cut 6 bases from V and 0 bases from J, with 9 bases between.

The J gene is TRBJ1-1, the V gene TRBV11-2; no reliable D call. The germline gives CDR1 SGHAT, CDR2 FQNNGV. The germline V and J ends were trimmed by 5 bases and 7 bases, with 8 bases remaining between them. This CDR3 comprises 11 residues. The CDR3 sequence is CASSQYSEAFF. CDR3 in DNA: TGTGCCAGCAGCCAGTACAGTGAAGCTTTCTTT.

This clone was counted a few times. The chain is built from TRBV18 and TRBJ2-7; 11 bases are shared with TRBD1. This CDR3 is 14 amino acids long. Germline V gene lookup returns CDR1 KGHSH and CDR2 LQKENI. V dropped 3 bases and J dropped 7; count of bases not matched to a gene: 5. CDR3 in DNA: TGTGCCAGCTCACCCAACGGACAGGGGGCTGAGCAGTACTTC. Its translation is CASSPNGQGAEQYF.

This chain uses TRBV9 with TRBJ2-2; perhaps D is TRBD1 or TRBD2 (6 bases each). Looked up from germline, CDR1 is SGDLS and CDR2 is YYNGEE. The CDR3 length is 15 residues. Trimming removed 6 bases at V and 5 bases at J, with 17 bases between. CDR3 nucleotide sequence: TGTGCCAGCACCCCAGGGGCTAGCGAGACCGGGGAGCTGTTTTTT. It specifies CASTPGASETGELFF. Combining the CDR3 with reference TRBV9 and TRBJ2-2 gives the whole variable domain DSGVTQTPKHLITATGQRVTLRCSPRSGDLSVYWYQQSLDQGLQFLIQYYNGEERAKGNILERFSAQQFPDLHSELNLSSLELGDSALYFCASTPGASETGELFFGEGSRLTVL.

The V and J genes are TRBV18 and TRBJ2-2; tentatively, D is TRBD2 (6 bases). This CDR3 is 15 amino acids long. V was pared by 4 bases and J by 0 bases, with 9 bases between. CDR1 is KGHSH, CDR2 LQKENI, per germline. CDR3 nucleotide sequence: TGTGCCAGCTCACTCGCTAGCGCGAACACCGGGGAGCTGTTTTTT. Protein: CASSLASANTGELFF.

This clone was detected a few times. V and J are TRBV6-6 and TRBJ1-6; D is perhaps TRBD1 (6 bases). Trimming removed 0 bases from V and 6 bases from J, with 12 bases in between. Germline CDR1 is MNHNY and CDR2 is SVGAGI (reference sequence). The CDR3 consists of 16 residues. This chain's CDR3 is CASSYSTGSSNSPLHF. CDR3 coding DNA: TGTGCCAGCAGTTACTCCACAGGGAGCTCTAATTCACCCCTCCACTTT.

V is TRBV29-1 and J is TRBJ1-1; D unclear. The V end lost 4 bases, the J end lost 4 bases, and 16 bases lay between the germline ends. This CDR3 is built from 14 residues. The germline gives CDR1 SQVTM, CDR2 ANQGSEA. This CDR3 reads CSVVRSIIVTEAFF. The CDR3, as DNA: TGCAGCGTTGTCAGGAGTATCATTGTCACTGAAGCTTTCTTT.

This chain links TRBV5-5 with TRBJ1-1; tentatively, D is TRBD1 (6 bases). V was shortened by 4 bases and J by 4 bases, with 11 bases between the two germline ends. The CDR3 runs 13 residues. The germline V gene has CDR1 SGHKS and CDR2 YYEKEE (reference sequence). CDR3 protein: CASSLAGVTEAFF. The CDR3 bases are TGTGCCAGCAGCCTGGCAGGGGTCACTGAAGCTTTCTTT.

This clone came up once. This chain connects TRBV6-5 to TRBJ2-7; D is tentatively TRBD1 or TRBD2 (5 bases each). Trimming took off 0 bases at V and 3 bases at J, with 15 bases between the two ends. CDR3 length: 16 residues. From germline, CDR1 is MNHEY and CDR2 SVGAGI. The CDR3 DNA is TGTGCCAGCAGTTACTCGGGTAATCTGGGGGTCTACGAGCAGTACTTC. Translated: CASSYSGNLGVYEQYF.

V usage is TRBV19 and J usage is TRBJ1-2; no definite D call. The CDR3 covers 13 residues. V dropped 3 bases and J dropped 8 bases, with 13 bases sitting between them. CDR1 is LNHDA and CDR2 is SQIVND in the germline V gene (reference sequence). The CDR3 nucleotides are TGTGCCAGTAGTATGGGCATTTATCGAGGCTACACCTTC. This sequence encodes CASSMGIYRGYTF.

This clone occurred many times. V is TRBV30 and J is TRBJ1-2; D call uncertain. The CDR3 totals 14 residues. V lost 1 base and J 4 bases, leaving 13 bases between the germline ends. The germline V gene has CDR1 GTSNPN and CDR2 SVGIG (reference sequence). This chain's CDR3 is CAWSGDRRSYGYTF. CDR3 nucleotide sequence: TGTGCCTGGAGTGGTGATAGGAGAAGCTATGGCTACACCTTC.

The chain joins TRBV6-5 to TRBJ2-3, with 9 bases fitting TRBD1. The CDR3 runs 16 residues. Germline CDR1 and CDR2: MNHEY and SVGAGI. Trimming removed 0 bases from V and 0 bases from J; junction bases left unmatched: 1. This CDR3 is CASSYSGQGSTDTQYF. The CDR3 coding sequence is TGTGCCAGCAGTTACTCGGGACAGGGCAGCACAGATACGCAGTATTTT.

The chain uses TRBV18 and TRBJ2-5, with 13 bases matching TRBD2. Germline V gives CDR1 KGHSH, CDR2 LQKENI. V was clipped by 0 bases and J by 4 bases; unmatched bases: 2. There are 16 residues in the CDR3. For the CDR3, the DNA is TGTGCCAGCTCACCACCGACTAGCGGGGGGCTAGAGACCCAGTACTTC. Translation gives CASSPPTSGGLETQYF. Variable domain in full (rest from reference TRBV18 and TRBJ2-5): NAGVMQNPRHLVRRRGQEARLRCSPMKGHSHVYWYRQLPEEGLKFMVYLQKENIIDESGMPKERFSAEFPKEGPSILRIQQVVRGDSAAYFCASSPPTSGGLETQYFGPGTRLLVL.

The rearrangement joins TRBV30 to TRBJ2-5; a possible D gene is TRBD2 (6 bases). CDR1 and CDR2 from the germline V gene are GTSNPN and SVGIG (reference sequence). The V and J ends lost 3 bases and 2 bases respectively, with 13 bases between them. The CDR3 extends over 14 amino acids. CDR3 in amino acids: CAWRAGTDQETQYF. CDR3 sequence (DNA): TGTGCCTGGAGGGCGGGAACCGATCAAGAGACCCAGTACTTC.

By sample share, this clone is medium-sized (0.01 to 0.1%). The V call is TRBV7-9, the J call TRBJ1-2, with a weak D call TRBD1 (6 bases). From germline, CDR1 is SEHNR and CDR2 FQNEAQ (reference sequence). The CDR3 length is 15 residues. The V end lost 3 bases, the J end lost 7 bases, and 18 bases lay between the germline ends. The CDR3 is CASSLGASGRSGYTF. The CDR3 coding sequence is TGTGCCAGCAGCTTGGGGGCATCAGGGAGGAGTGGCTACACCTTC. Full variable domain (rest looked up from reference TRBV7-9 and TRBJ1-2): DTGVSQNPRHKITKRGQNVTFRCDPISEHNRLYWYRQTLGQGPEFLTYFQNEAQLEKSRLLSDRFSAERPKGSFSTLEIQRTEQGDSAMYLCASSLGASGRSGYTFGSGTRLTVV.